Presented here are 8 T cell receptor beta chains from one specimen sequenced in a study of identical twins. Each CDR3 protein is one row after TCRdb ran MiXCR on the 5' RACE reads. The data hold about 220,000 distinct CDR3 sequences, with around 6.9% observed a single time. These sequences were also reported in another study, on yellow fever vaccine responses in identical twins.

The sample was memory (CD45RO+) T cells sorted from blood. These receptors originate from a woman between 18 and 30 years old in good health.

The V and J genes are TRBV19 and TRBJ2-7, with D tentatively TRBD1 or TRBD2 (5 bases each). The CDR3 contains 15 residues. V dropped 5 bases and J dropped 3 bases, with 17 bases sitting between them. The germline gives CDR1 LNHDA, CDR2 SQIVND (reference sequence). CDR3 in DNA: TGTGCCAGTAGTTTCGGGGCCGCCAGAAGCTACGAGCAGTACTTC. This sequence encodes CASSFGAARSYEQYF. Drawing the rest from reference TRBV19 and TRBJ2-7, the complete variable domain is DGGITQSPKYLFRKEGQNVTLSCEQNLNHDAMYWYRQDPGQGLRLIYYSQIVNDFQKGDIAEGYSVSREKKESFPLTVTSAQKNPTAFYLCASSFGAARSYEQYFGPGTRLTVT.

This clonotype has at least ten counts. The chain couples TRBV10-1 to TRBJ2-7; 8 nucleotides match TRBD1. This CDR3 contains 19 residues. Germline lookup yields CDR1 WNHNN and CDR2 SYGVQD (reference sequence). The trim removed 3 bases at V and 1 base at J, leaving 17 bases unmatched. The CDR3 loop is CASSEGTGFLGPQSYEQYF. Written as DNA, the CDR3 is TGCGCCAGCAGTGAAGGGACAGGATTTTTAGGCCCTCAATCCTACGAGCAGTACTTC.

The chain is built from TRBV30 and TRBJ2-2; a possible D gene is TRBD2 (6 bases). The germline V gene has CDR1 GTSNPN and CDR2 SVGIG (reference sequence). Trimming cost V 0 bases and J 4 bases, with 9 bases left between them. This CDR3 contains 14 residues. The CDR3 spells CAWSVPGATGELFF. The CDR3 nucleotides read TGTGCCTGGAGTGTACCGGGAGCCACCGGGGAGCTGTTTTTT.

This clonotype has at least ten counts. V gene TRBV20-1 combines with J gene TRBJ2-1, with D unresolved. The CDR3 has 15 residues. Germline V gene sequence: CDR1 DFQATT, CDR2 SNEGSKA (reference sequence). Trimming cost V 6 bases and J 0 bases, with 15 bases left between them. For the CDR3, the DNA is TGCAGTGCAAATAGGGCCCAGAGCTCCTACAATGAGCAGTTCTTC. Its protein product is CSANRAQSSYNEQFF.

This clonotype was recorded a few times. The chain is built from TRBV14 and TRBJ2-7; 10 bases match TRBD2. This CDR3 has 13 amino acids. J lost 10 bases, V lost 1 base, and 4 bases had no gene match. Germline CDR1 and CDR2: SGHDN and FVKESK. CDR3 residues: CASSQGSSGSQYF. CDR3 bases: TGTGCCAGCAGCCAAGGGTCTAGCGGGAGTCAGTACTTC.

This clonotype was counted a single time. The chain uses TRBV3-1 and TRBJ2-7; perhaps TRBD2 as D (6 bases). Trimming left V 2 bases short and J 8 bases short, with 19 bases between. This CDR3 has 15 amino acids. In germline, CDR1 is LGHDT, CDR2 YNNKEL (reference sequence). CDR3 sequence reads: CASSQRGTAKEKQYF. The CDR3 DNA sequence: TGTGCCAGCAGCCAACGGGGGACTGCCAAAGAGAAGCAGTACTTC.

In this sample, this clonotype turned up many times. The CDR3 region has the DNA TGCGCCAGCAGCTTTGACAGGAGATACAATGAGCAGTTCTTC. The encoded protein is CASSFDRRYNEQFF. The chain has TRBV5-1 and TRBJ2-1, with D perhaps TRBD1 (6 bases). Trimming stripped 2 bases from V and 4 bases from J, with 10 bases between. Germline loops: CDR1 SGHRS, CDR2 YFSETQ. The CDR3 spans 14 residues.

This clonotype was seen repeatedly, ten times or more. The V gene is TRBV12-3 or TRBV12-4, the J gene TRBJ1-5; no firm D call. The CDR3 runs 13 residues. V lost 3 bases and J 6 bases, leaving 9 bases between the germline ends. CDR3 coding DNA: TGTGCCAGCAGTTTGCAGCTTACTCAGCCCCAGCATTTT. This sequence encodes CASSLQLTQPQHF.